This is a list of T cell receptor beta chains from one sample in a study of T cell repertoires in cytomegalovirus infection. TCRdb reanalysed the reads using MiXCR and keeps one entry per CDR3 protein. This table has roughly 240,000 distinct CDR3 sequences, under 8.5% appearing once. The sample taken for sequencing was PBMCs. All receptors come from a human donor in good health (CMV status not recorded). Some clones in this sample may be carry-over from other donors' samples. CDR3s include the opening cysteine and the closing phenylalanine or tryptophan. The D gene is left open where the match is weak. Expanded clones are given a class, and other clones once, few, many or no size at all.

J | D | size | V | DNA | CDR3
TRBJ2-5 | - | many | TRBV5-6 | TGTGCCAGCAGCTTGGCCCAGGGGGGGGCAGAGACCCAGTACTTC | CASSLAQGGAETQYF
TRBJ1-4 | - | many | TRBV12-3/TRBV12-4 | TGTGCCAGCAGCCCTCCCAGGAACAGTAGGAGAATAGGGCACACAACTAATGAAAAACTGTTTTTT | CASSPPRNSRRIGHTTNEKLFF
TRBJ2-1 | TRBD1 | many | TRBV28 | TGTGCCAGCAACACTCGGACAGGGGGCTACAATGAGCAGTTCTTC | CASNTRTGGYNEQFF
TRBJ1-1 | TRBD1 | many | TRBV6-2/TRBV6-3 | TGTGCCAGCAGGGAATTTAGGACAGGCAGTGTGAACACTGAAGCTTTCTTT | CASREFRTGSVNTEAFF
TRBJ2-7 | - | once | TRBV4-3 | TGCGCCAGCAGCCGAGACACGGGATCCTACGAGCAGTACTTC | CASSRDTGSYEQYF
TRBJ2-2 | - | many | TRBV7-2 | TGTGCCAGCAGCTCCAGCGGACGGGAGCCCGGGGAGCTGTTTTTT | CASSSSGREPGELFF
TRBJ2-5 | - | many | TRBV7-6 | TGTGCCAGCAGCACAACAGGGACCCGCCAAGAGACCCAGTACTTC | CASSTTGTRQETQYF
TRBJ2-4 | TRBD1 | - | TRBV28 | TGTGCCAGCAGCCCGGGACAGCTTATAGCCAAAAACATTCAGTACTTC | CASSPGQLIAKNIQYF
TRBJ1-4 | - | many | TRBV28 | TGTGCCAGCAGTGAGGATTTAGGTGGGGCCGGAAAAAAACTGTTTTTT | CASSEDLGGAGKKLFF
TRBJ1-1 | TRBD1 | many | TRBV2 | TGTGCCAGCAATCCAAGGACAGGACCGGGACAAGCTTTCTTT | CASNPRTGPGQAFF
TRBJ2-5 | - | many | TRBV7-2 | TGTGCCAGCAGCTTAGAGGGAGCGGCTCCCAGGGCCCAGTACTTC | CASSLEGAAPRAQYF
TRBJ1-1 | - | many | TRBV2 | TGTGCCAGCAGTGTCCACACTGAAGCTTTCTTT | CASSVHTEAFF
TRBJ2-2 | - | many | TRBV18 | TGTGCCAGCTCACCACCTGAACCGGGCGGCGGGGAGCTGTTTTTT | CASSPPEPGGGELFF
TRBJ1-1 | - | many | TRBV9 | TGTGCCAGCAGCGTAGAAGGCAGGAACACTGAAGCTTTCTTT | CASSVEGRNTEAFF
TRBJ1-2 | - | many | TRBV18 | TGTGCCAGCTCGCCGCGCTTATGGACAGATTCTTTCTATGGCTACACCTTC | CASSPRLWTDSFYGYTF
TRBJ2-5 | TRBD2 | many | TRBV10-3 | TGTGCCATCAGTGAAGGGCCCAGCGGGGGGCCCGGTTTGGAGGCCCAGTACTTC | CAISEGPSGGPGLEAQYF
TRBJ1-5 | - | many | TRBV2 | TGTGCCAGCAGGGCAGTTAGCCGATGGGGCAATCAGCCCCAGCATTTT | CASRAVSRWGNQPQHF
TRBJ1-1 | - | many | TRBV3-1 | TGTGCCAGCAGCCAAGGACCGACTGAAGCTTTCTTT | CASSQGPTEAFF
TRBJ1-6 | - | many | TRBV5-5 | TGTGCCAGCAGCTTGATGAGAGGGTCACCCCTCCACTTT | CASSLMRGSPLHF
TRBJ2-2 | - | - | TRBV27 | TGTGCCAGCAGTTTACAGGGGTCGGCCACCGGGGAGCTGTTTTTT | CASSLQGSATGELFF
TRBJ1-5 | - | many | TRBV7-2 | TGTGCCAGCCGAAAACGGGGGGGCGAAGATCAGCCCCAGCATTTT | CASRKRGGEDQPQHF
TRBJ1-3 | - | few | TRBV29-1 | TGCAGCGCGGCCAGGGGAACTGGAAACACCATATATTTT | CSAARGTGNTIYF
TRBJ1-5 | - | - | TRBV20-1 | TGCAGTGCTAGCGGCGGGGGTATAGGTCAGCCCCAGCATTTT | CSASGGGIGQPQHF
TRBJ1-1 | - | many | TRBV7-2 | TGTGCCAGCAGCTTAGGGACAGTCAACACTGAAGCTTTCTTT | CASSLGTVNTEAFF
TRBJ2-4 | - | many | TRBV12-5 | TGTGCTAGTGGCCTCACGGGAGCCAAAAACATTCAGTACTTC | CASGLTGAKNIQYF
TRBJ2-6 | - | many | TRBV7-9 | TGTGCCAGCAGCCCCGGGACGGGTGGAATGGCCAACGTCCTGACTTTC | CASSPGTGGMANVLTF
TRBJ2-7 | TRBD1 | many | TRBV7-9 | TGTGCCAGCAGCTTAGGGACAGGGGGAGGGAGTGAGCAGTACTTC | CASSLGTGGGSEQYF
TRBJ2-3 | - | many | TRBV6-1 | TGTGCCAGCAAACCTGACTACCGCGGAGATACGCAGTATTTT | CASKPDYRGDTQYF
TRBJ1-2 | TRBD1 | - | TRBV19 | TGTGCCAGTACCAGGGACAGGGATCATGGCTACACCTTC | CASTRDRDHGYTF
TRBJ1-1 | - | many | TRBV4-1 | TGCGCCAGCAGCCTCTCCGGGGGGGGAAACACTGAAGCTTTCTTT | CASSLSGGGNTEAFF
TRBJ2-7 | - | many | TRBV7-2 | TGTGCCAGCAGCTTAGCGATCCAGAACTACGAGCAGTACTTC | CASSLAIQNYEQYF
TRBJ2-1 | - | - | TRBV5-1 | TGCGCCAGCAGCGATCTCGGAGGGGGTGAGCAGTTCTTC | CASSDLGGGEQFF
TRBJ2-5 | TRBD1 | many | TRBV2 | TGTGCCACCAGGACAGGGGCTTTCCAAGAGACCCAGTACTTC | CATRTGAFQETQYF
TRBJ2-7 | TRBD1 | few | TRBV28 | TGTGCCAGCAGTACGGGACAGGGAGGATACGAGCAGTACTTC | CASSTGQGGYEQYF
TRBJ1-5 | - | many | TRBV20-1 | TGCAGTGCTGAGCCCCGGGGGTACAATCAGCCCCAGCATTTT | CSAEPRGYNQPQHF
TRBJ2-5 | - | many | TRBV7-2 | TGTGCCAGCAGCCCCCTGGGGACCCAGTACTTC | CASSPLGTQYF
TRBJ1-1 | - | many | TRBV12-3/TRBV12-4 | TGTGCCAGCAGTTTACATCCTTGGATGAACACTGAAGCTTTCTTT | CASSLHPWMNTEAFF
TRBJ2-7 | - | many | TRBV7-2 | TGTGCCAGCAGCTTAGTACTGGGCCCCACCTACGAGCAGTACTTC | CASSLVLGPTYEQYF
TRBJ1-3 | - | many | TRBV7-2 | TGTGCCAGCAGCTTAGTTTACGGAAACACCATATATTTT | CASSLVYGNTIYF
TRBJ1-1 | - | many | TRBV29-1 | TGCAGCGCGGCCGTTCCGGATATGAACACTGAAGCTTTCTTT | CSAAVPDMNTEAFF
TRBJ1-2 | TRBD1 | many | TRBV6-1 | TGTGCCAGCAGTGAAAACCTAGGGGGCATGACTGGCTACACCTTC | CASSENLGGMTGYTF
TRBJ1-1 | TRBD1 | - | TRBV15 | TGTGCCACCAGCAGAGGGGAAGGGGGCATGAACACTGAAGCTTTCTTT | CATSRGEGGMNTEAFF
TRBJ1-1 | TRBD1 | many | TRBV12-3/TRBV12-4 | TGTGCCAGCACCTCTCGAGGGACAGGGGAATCGTACACTGAAGCTTTCTTT | CASTSRGTGESYTEAFF
TRBJ2-7 | TRBD1 | many | TRBV6-1 | TGTGCCAGCAGTGATCTAGGGACAGGGGTTCGCGAGCAGTACTTC | CASSDLGTGVREQYF
TRBJ2-1 | - | many | TRBV20-1 | TGCAGTGCTAGAGCAGACAGGTACAATGAGCAGTTCTTC | CSARADRYNEQFF
TRBJ1-5 | TRBD1 | - | TRBV6-6 | TGTGCCAGCAGTTACTGGGGCGCCGGGACAGGGGGTAGCAATCAGCCCCAGCATTTT | CASSYWGAGTGGSNQPQHF
TRBJ1-2 | - | many | TRBV3-1 | TGTGCCAGCAGCCAAGATGGGGGGACCTATGGCTACACCTTC | CASSQDGGTYGYTF